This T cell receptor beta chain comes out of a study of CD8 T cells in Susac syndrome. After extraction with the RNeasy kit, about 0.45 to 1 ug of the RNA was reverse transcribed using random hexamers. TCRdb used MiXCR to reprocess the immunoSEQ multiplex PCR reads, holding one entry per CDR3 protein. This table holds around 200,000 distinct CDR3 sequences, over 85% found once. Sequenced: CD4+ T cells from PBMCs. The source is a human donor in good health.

CDR3 in amino acids: CASSLPGVSGANVLTF. The CDR3 DNA is TGTGCCAGCAGCTTACCGGGGGTCTCTGGGGCCAACGTCCTGACTTTC. This rearrangement joins TRBV7-9 to TRBJ2-6; possibly TRBD2 for D (6 bases). The CDR3 loop spans 16 amino acids. Germline CDR1 is SEHNR and CDR2 is FQNEAQ (reference sequence). V was cut by 2 bases and J by 0 bases, with 8 bases left in between.